This T cell receptor (beta chain) was sequenced for a study of blood T cells in healthy people across ages. Study-level results: Strongly correlated with naive T cell percentage was TCR beta diversity.

Comments on this clonotype: The antigen remains undetermined.

CDR1 MDHEN and CDR2 SYDVKM come from the germline V gene. V was pared by 4 bases and J by 4 bases, with 6 bases of the junction left unmatched. The length of the CDR3 is 14 residues. PCR was performed a second time for roughly 6 to 12 cycles using a sample-barcoded 5' primer and a J-beta primer mix. Each CDR3 protein gets one entry after TCRdb re-called the 5' RACE reads with MiXCR. The sample holds 1.4 million to 1.5 million distinct CDR3 sequences, roughly 40% seen once. Input material: blood. The chain has TRBV28 and TRBJ2-7; TRBD1 matches at 8 bases. The clonotype was recovered from a woman in her late teens or twenties in good health. CDR3 region: CASSWTGFQYEQYF. The CDR3 region has the DNA TGTGCCAGCAGTTGGACAGGGTTCCAATACGAGCAGTACTTC.